The rows below give T cell receptor beta chains drawn from one sample of a study of T-cell memory formation after mild COVID-19. TCRdb ran MiXCR on the 5' RACE reads and lists one entry per CDR3 protein. The table includes 300,000 to 350,000 distinct CDR3 sequences, roughly 21% detected once. The specimen was PBMCs or a T cell subset sorted from them (not recorded which). The receptors were gathered from a man aged 18 to 30 who had mild COVID-19 (a few samples of this study predate the infection). Cell type and time point are not known. CDR3s include the opening cysteine and the closing phenylalanine or tryptophan. The D gene is left open where the match is weak. A clone size is listed for some rows: how often the clone was seen (once, few, many), or a class if it is expanded.

>TRBV29-1|-|TRBJ2-1|-
TGCAGCGTTGTTCCACTTGAGATCGCCTACAATGAGCAGTTCTTC
CSVVPLEIAYNEQFF
>TRBV7-7|-|TRBJ2-5|-
TGTGCCAGCAGCTTTACGGTCAGGGAACAAGAGACCCAGTACTTC
CASSFTVREQETQYF
>TRBV12-3/TRBV12-4|few|TRBJ1-4|TRBD1
TGTGCCAGCACCGAGGCTCGGGGACAGGGCCCTGAAAAACTGTTTTTT
CASTEARGQGPEKLFF
>TRBV4-2|-|TRBJ2-7|TRBD2
TGTGCCAGCAGCCCCTCAAACGGGGGGTTCTCCTACGAGCAGTACTTC
CASSPSNGGFSYEQYF
>TRBV29-1|-|TRBJ1-1|TRBD1
TGCAGCGTTGAGGAGGGGGCGCGGACTGAAGCTTTCTTT
CSVEEGARTEAFF
>TRBV5-5|-|TRBJ1-6|-
TGTGCCAGCAGCTTATCGGGTGACAGAAATAATTCACCCCTCCACTTT
CASSLSGDRNNSPLHF
>TRBV2|-|TRBJ1-1|-
TGTGCCAGCAGTGAAAGGGTGAGGGCCACTGAAGCTTTCTTT
CASSERVRATEAFF
>TRBV20-1|many|TRBJ2-3|TRBD1
TGCAGTGCTAGAGACCGCAGGGGGAAAACAGATACGCAGTATTTT
CSARDRRGKTDTQYF
>TRBV5-1|few|TRBJ2-2|-
TGCGCCAGCAGTTCAGGACAGAGAACCGGGGAGCTGTTTTTT
CASSSGQRTGELFF
>TRBV6-2/TRBV6-3|few|TRBJ1-5|-
TGTGCCAGCAGTCCTGAGTGGGGTCAGCCCCAGCATTTT
CASSPEWGQPQHF
>TRBV6-6|few|TRBJ2-4|-
TGTGCCAGCACCACCGTACGGGACATTCAGTACTTC
CASTTVRDIQYF
>TRBV4-3|few|TRBJ1-1|-
TGCGCCAGCAGCGCTCGGACGAGGGGGGAAAACGCTGAAGCTTTCTTT
CASSARTRGENAEAFF
>TRBV30|-|TRBJ2-3|-
TGTGCCTGGAGCTACGGGACGGATAGCACAGATACGCAGTATTTT
CAWSYGTDSTDTQYF